Below are 17 T cell receptor beta chains sequenced from a single sample in a study of shared clonotypes between healthy human individuals. Using immunoSEQ multiplex PCR, the repertoire was profiled, and TCRdb retains in-frame clones only, with some absent. The sample has millions of clones; over 85% are singletons. Input material: naive CD4+ T cells sorted from blood. This sample's subset: CD45RA+ positively selected. The origin of the receptors is a man aged 18 to 30 in good health.

This chain links TRBV6-1 with TRBJ1-6, with a weak D call TRBD1 (5 bases). The CDR3 loop spans 14 amino acids. The germline V gene has CDR1 MNHNS and CDR2 SASEGT. Trimming removed 2 bases from V and 9 bases from J, with 11 bases in between. CDR3 residues: CASSESGGGSPLHF. CDR3 bases: TGTGCCAGCAGTGAATCCGGGGGGGGTTCACCCCTCCACTTT.

The V and J genes are TRBV11-2 and TRBJ2-3; no firm D call. CDR1 and CDR2 from the germline V gene are SGHAT and FQNNGV. V dropped 5 bases and J dropped 6 bases, with 24 bases sitting between them. The CDR3 loop spans 17 amino acids. The CDR3 is CASSLRPMTVSKDTQYF. As DNA, the CDR3 is TGTGCCAGCAGCCTTAGACCGATGACCGTTTCAAAGGATACGCAGTATTTT.

Of note for this clone: Other DNA sequences within the sample encode an identical CDR3. The gene calls are TRBV19 and TRBJ2-5; possibly TRBD1 for D (6 bases). Germline loops: CDR1 LNHDA, CDR2 SQIVND (reference sequence). V was pared by 3 bases and J by 5 bases, with 10 bases between. The CDR3 sequence is 13 residues long. CDR3 loop: CASSMTGRETQYF. The CDR3 DNA reads TGTGCCAGTAGTATGACAGGCCGGGAGACCCAGTACTTC.

The V and J genes are TRBV5-1 and TRBJ2-1; D is undetermined. The V and J ends lost 4 bases and 0 bases respectively, with 11 bases between them. The germline V gene has CDR1 SGHRS and CDR2 YFSETQ. CDR3 length: 15 amino acids. The CDR3 bases are TGCGCCAGCAGCATACGACCGGGCTCCTACAATGAGCAGTTCTTC. As protein: CASSIRPGSYNEQFF.

This clone was observed a few times. The chain has TRBV10-1 and TRBJ2-1; 8 nucleotides match TRBD1. With V trimmed by 4 bases and J by 9 bases, 8 bases remained unmatched. The CDR3 spans 14 residues. CDR1 and CDR2 (germline): WNHNN, SYGVQD (reference sequence). CDR3 residues: CASSAGQVLVEQFF. In DNA form, the CDR3 reads TGCGCCAGCAGTGCGGGACAGGTTCTCGTTGAGCAGTTCTTC.

V gene TRBV28 combines with J gene TRBJ1-5; D might be TRBD1 (5 bases). V was shortened by 6 bases and J by 2 bases, with 14 bases between the two germline ends. The CDR3 consists of 15 residues. Germline CDR1 is MDHEN and CDR2 is SYDVKM. The CDR3 here is CASSPNRMGNQPQHF. CDR3 in DNA: TGTGCCAGCAGCCCCAACAGGATGGGCAATCAGCCCCAGCATTTT.

This clone was seen once. This sequence joins TRBV10-3 and TRBJ2-1; D remains unclear. The CDR3 sequence is 13 residues long. The V end was cut by 2 bases, the J end by 4 bases, with 6 bases between. CDR1 is ENHRY and CDR2 is SYGVKD in the germline V gene. CDR3 sequence: CAISERVYNEQFF. The CDR3 coding sequence is TGTGCCATCAGTGAGCGGGTTTACAATGAGCAGTTCTTC.

The chain couples TRBV2 to TRBJ1-1, with D maybe TRBD1 (6 bases). The ends were cut back, 3 bases at V and 3 bases at J, with 11 bases in the middle. CDR3 length: 14 amino acids. Germline assignment: CDR1 SNHLY and CDR2 FYNNEI. In DNA, the CDR3 is TGTGCCAGCAGTGAGGAAGGGGGTGACACTGAAGCTTTCTTT. Encoded protein: CASSEEGGDTEAFF.

The chain links TRBV10-3 to TRBJ2-5; 8 nucleotides line up with TRBD2. Trimming cost V 0 bases and J 9 bases; bases outside gene matches: 3. The length of the CDR3 is 13 residues. Germline V CDR1 and CDR2: ENHRY, SYGVKD. CDR3 in DNA: TGTGCCATCAGTGAGTCGCGGGAGGTCCCCCAGTACTTC. This sequence encodes CAISESREVPQYF.

The DNA for the CDR3 is TGTGCCATCAGTGAGTCCCATCCCGGCTCCTACGAGCAGTACTTC. This codes for CAISESHPGSYEQYF. This chain connects TRBV10-3 to TRBJ2-7; D is undetermined. Trimming took 0 bases from V and 0 from J, leaving 9 bases between them. Germline values: CDR1 ENHRY, CDR2 SYGVKD. The CDR3 runs 15 residues.

Note on this clone: Other DNA sequences in the sample encode the same CDR3. The V and J genes are TRBV7-9 and TRBJ1-1, with D possibly being TRBD1 (5 bases). CDR1 and CDR2 from the germline V gene are SEHNR and FQNEAQ (reference sequence). V lost 1 base, J lost 5 bases, and 11 bases lay in between. The CDR3 runs 14 residues. The CDR3 bases are TGTGCCAGCAGCTTAGAGGGGCGGGGGACTGAAGCTTTCTTT. Protein sequence: CASSLEGRGTEAFF.

The chain employs TRBV11-2 and TRBJ1-6; D is possibly TRBD1 (6 bases). Germline values: CDR1 SGHAT, CDR2 FQNNGV. The germline V and J ends were trimmed by 1 base and 9 bases, with 10 bases remaining between them. CDR3 length equals 14 residues. CDR3 amino acids: CASSLGDRISPLHF. The CDR3 DNA reads as TGTGCCAGCAGCTTAGGAGACAGGATTTCACCCCTCCACTTT.

This sequence joins TRBV11-2 and TRBJ1-4; D is unresolved. The CDR3 consists of 15 residues. V was clipped by 1 base and J by 5 bases, with 11 bases between them. Germline V CDR1 and CDR2: SGHAT, FQNNGV. The CDR3 reads CASSLVGGLNEKLFF. The CDR3 nucleotides are TGTGCCAGCAGCTTAGTTGGAGGGTTAAATGAAAAACTGTTTTTT.

This clone occurred a few times. Other DNA sequences in the same sample also yield this CDR3. The chain employs TRBV5-1 and TRBJ2-1; TRBD2 matches at 10 bases. This CDR3 is built from 14 residues. V lost 0 bases and J lost 6; bases outside the gene matches: 0. Germline V CDR1 and CDR2: SGHRS, YFSETQ. The CDR3 bases are TGCGCCAGCAGCTTGGGGACTAGCGGCAATGAGCAGTTCTTC. It translates to CASSLGTSGNEQFF.

The rearrangement uses TRBV5-3 and TRBJ1-6; no firm D call. TRBV5-3 is classed as an ORF, of uncertain function. The V gene lost 4 bases and the J gene lost 7 bases, with 18 bases spanning the gap. The CDR3 covers 16 residues. DNA of the CDR3: TGTGCCAGAAGCAAGGACGGTGGGATGGAGAATTCACCCCTCCACTTT. As protein: CARSKDGGMENSPLHF.

This rearrangement joins TRBV7-2 to TRBJ2-7; TRBD2 aligns across 12 bases. The germline gives CDR1 SGHTA, CDR2 FQGNSA. The CDR3 is 16 residues long. The J segment lost 2 bases and the V segment lost 4 bases, leaving 6 bases of the junction unmatched. CDR3 residues: CASSSPLAGGPYEQYF. CDR3 DNA sequence: TGTGCCAGCAGCTCCCCTCTAGCGGGAGGGCCCTACGAGCAGTACTTC. The variable domain in full, completed from reference TRBV7-2 and TRBJ2-7, reads GAGVSQSPSNKVTEKGKDVELRCDPISGHTALYWYRQSLGQGLEFLIYFQGNSAPDKSGLPSDRFSAERTGGSVSTLTIQRTQQEDSAVYLCASSSPLAGGPYEQYFGPGTRLTVT.

The genes are TRBV5-1 and TRBJ2-1; D uncertain. Germline V CDR1 and CDR2: SGHRS, YFSETQ. V dropped 6 bases and J dropped 6 bases, with 22 bases sitting between them. The CDR3 loop spans 16 amino acids. CDR3 in amino acids: CASTTVGVPLGNEQFF. DNA for the CDR3: TGCGCCAGCACCACCGTCGGCGTCCCTCTAGGCAATGAGCAGTTCTTC.